Listed below are T cell receptor beta chains from one sample, sequenced in a study of T cell clones after liver transplantation. The method was immunoSEQ multiplex PCR; TCRdb's version includes in-frame clones alone and lacks a portion of them. The sample yields about 75,000 clones, 84% seen once. The source material was CD4+ T cells from blood, sampled less than 50 months after liver transplant. The receptors originated from a human patient who received a liver transplant. Some T cells may be the graft donor's. The conserved cysteine and the conserved F or W are not part of the CDR3 here. D genes are given only for firm matches.

TRBV11-2,TRBD1,TRBJ2-2,12,ASSQGTGAGELF
TRBV12-2,.,TRBJ2-1,10,ASRFEVGRQF
TRBV9,.,TRBJ1-1,12,ASSVEETNTEAF
TRBV6-4,TRBD2,TRBJ2-1,13,ASSDSSLAANEQF
TRBV5-1,.,TRBJ1-5,13,ASSPTAGGNQPQH
TRBV7-3,.,TRBJ1-2,12,ASSETGSGGGYT
TRBV7-2,.,TRBJ2-2,13,ASRPHGGDTGELF
TRBV7-2,.,TRBJ2-2,13,ASSLRGSIVGELF
TRBV19,TRBD1,TRBJ2-7,13,ASSTSGTGGYEQY
TRBV19,.,TRBJ2-7,16,ASSIGAGALTGSYEQY
TRBV4-1,.,TRBJ1-1,14,ASSQDLALLNTEAF
TRBV5-1,.,TRBJ1-5,12,ATPQGCSNQPQH
TRBV7-9,TRBD1,TRBJ1-6,12,ASSVTGDGSPLH
TRBV5-6,TRBD1,TRBJ2-5,12,ASCENRGEETQY
TRBV11-2,.,TRBJ1-4,13,ASSLQGTTNEKLF
TRBV27,.,TRBJ1-2,12,ASSFREAGAGYT
TRBV5-6,.,TRBJ2-3,13,ASSLVLPYTDTQY
TRBV7-9,TRBD2,TRBJ2-1,13,ASSATSGRVNEQF
TRBV7-2,TRBD1,TRBJ1-5,12,ASSLRDSNQPQH
TRBV29-1,TRBD1,TRBJ2-2,12,SVATGVVTGELF
TRBV5-1,.,TRBJ2-1,13,ASSLGGKSYNEQF
TRBV6-6,TRBD2,TRBJ2-5,13,ASRRLALPQETQY
TRBV5-1,TRBD2,TRBJ2-1,14,ASSLVPTSGNDEQF
TRBV18,.,TRBJ1-1,13,ASSPLVEMNTEAF